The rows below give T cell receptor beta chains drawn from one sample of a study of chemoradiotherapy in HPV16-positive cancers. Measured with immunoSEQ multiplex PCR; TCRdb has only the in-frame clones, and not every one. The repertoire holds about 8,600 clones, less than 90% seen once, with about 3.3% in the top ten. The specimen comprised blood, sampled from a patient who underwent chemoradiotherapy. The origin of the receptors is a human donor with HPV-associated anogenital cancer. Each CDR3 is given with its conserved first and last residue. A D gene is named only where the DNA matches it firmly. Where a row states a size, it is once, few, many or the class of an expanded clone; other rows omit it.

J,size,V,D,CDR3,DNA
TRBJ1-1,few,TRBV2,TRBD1,CASRGQGSVTEAFF,TGTGCCAGCAGGGGACAGGGGTCCGTGACTGAAGCTTTCTTT
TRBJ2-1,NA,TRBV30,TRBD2,CAWSPGGPYNEQFF,TGTGCCTGGAGCCCGGGGGGGCCTTACAATGAGCAGTTCTTC
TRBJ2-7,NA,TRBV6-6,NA,CASSYSTVDVYEQYF,TGTGCCAGCAGTTACTCAACAGTGGACGTCTACGAGCAGTACTTC
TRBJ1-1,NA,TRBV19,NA,CASSIQGLNTEAFF,TGTGCCAGTAGTATCCAGGGGCTGAACACTGAAGCTTTCTTT
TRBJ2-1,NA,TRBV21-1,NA,CASSKGGAFRANEQFF,TGTGCCAGCAGCAAAGGAGGGGCCTTCAGGGCGAATGAGCAGTTCTTC
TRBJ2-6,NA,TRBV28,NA,CASSWGGSGAGGANVLTF,TGTGCCAGCAGTTGGGGGGGATCGGGGGCTGGTGGGGCCAACGTCCTGACTTTC
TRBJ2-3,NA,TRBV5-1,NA,CASSVRITDTQYF,TGCGCCAGCAGCGTCAGGATCACAGATACGCAGTATTTT
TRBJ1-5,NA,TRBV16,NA,CASSQFRGNQPQHF,TGTGCCAGCAGCCAATTCAGGGGCAATCAGCCCCAGCATTTT
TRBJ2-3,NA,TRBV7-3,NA,CASSLSGRDTQYF,TGTGCCAGCAGCTTAAGTGGGCGGGATACGCAGTATTTT
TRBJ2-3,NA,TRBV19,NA,CASSPGVTDTQYF,TGTGCCAGTTCCCCCGGGGTCACAGATACGCAGTATTTT
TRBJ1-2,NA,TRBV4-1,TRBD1,CASSQGQGVTYGYTF,TGCGCCAGCAGCCAAGGACAGGGGGTGACCTATGGCTACACCTTC
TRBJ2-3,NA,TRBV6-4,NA,CASSDVGGTDTQYF,TGTGCCAGCAGTGACGTGGGGGGCACAGATACGCAGTATTTT
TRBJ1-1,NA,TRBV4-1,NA,CASSQDLGRWLNTEAFF,TGCGCCAGCAGCCAAGATTTGGGGAGGTGGTTGAACACTGAAGCTTTCTTT
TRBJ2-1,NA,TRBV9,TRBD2,CASSVASGGYNEQFF,TGTGCCAGCAGCGTAGCTAGCGGGGGGTACAATGAGCAGTTCTTC
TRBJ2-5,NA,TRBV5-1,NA,CASSLLGDRETQYF,TGCGCCAGCAGCTTGCTTGGGGATCGGGAGACCCAGTACTTC
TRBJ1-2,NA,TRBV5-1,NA,CASSLDQNYYGYTF,TGCGCCAGCAGCTTGGACCAGAACTACTATGGCTACACCTTC
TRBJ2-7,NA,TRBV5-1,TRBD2,CASSLAAGPSYEQYF,TGCGCCAGCAGCCTAGCGGCAGGTCCGTCCTACGAGCAGTACTTC
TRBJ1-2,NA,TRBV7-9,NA,CASSPSGQGYGYTF,TGTGCCAGCAGCCCCTCAGGGCAGGGCTATGGCTACACCTTC
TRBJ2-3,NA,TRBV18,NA,CASSPQANTDTQYF,TGTGCCAGCTCACCACAAGCGAACACAGATACGCAGTATTTT
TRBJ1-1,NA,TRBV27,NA,CASSFSRNTEAFF,TGTGCCAGCAGTTTTTCCCGGAACACTGAAGCTTTCTTT
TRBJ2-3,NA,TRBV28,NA,CASDSAGGSTDTQYF,TGTGCCAGCGACTCGGCCGGCGGTAGCACAGATACGCAGTATTTT
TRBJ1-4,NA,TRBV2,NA,CASSRDNMVATNEKLFF,TGTGCCAGCAGCCGGGACAACATGGTTGCAACTAATGAAAAACTGTTTTTT
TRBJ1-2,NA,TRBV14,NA,CASSQVTGTYGYTF,TGTGCCAGCAGCCAAGTAACCGGGACCTATGGCTACACCTTC
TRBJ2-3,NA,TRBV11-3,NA,CASSRGRDTQYF,TGTGCCAGCAGTCGCGGCAGAGATACGCAGTATTTT
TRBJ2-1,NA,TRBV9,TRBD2,CASSVAERGGRNEQFF,TGTGCCAGCAGCGTAGCGGAGCGGGGGGGCCGAAATGAGCAGTTCTTC
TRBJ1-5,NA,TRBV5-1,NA,CASSLSGQGNQPQHF,TGCGCCAGCAGCTTGAGTGGGCAGGGCAATCAGCCCCAGCATTTT
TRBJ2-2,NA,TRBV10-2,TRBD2,CASRRLAGNTGELFF,TGCGCCAGCAGAAGACTAGCGGGGAACACCGGGGAGCTGTTTTTT
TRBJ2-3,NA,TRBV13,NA,CASSLPAAGTDTQYF,TGTGCCAGCAGCTTACCAGCGGCGGGGACAGATACGCAGTATTTT
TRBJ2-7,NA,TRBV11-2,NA,CASSLVSDREQYF,TGTGCCAGCAGCTTAGTCTCTGACAGGGAGCAGTACTTC
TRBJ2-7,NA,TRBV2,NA,CASRQYSYEQYF,TGTGCCAGCCGACAGTACTCCTACGAGCAGTACTTC
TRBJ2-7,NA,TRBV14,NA,CASSPFAVGEQYF,TGTGCCAGCAGCCCTTTTGCCGTGGGGGAGCAGTACTTC
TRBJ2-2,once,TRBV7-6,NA,CASRLTYGRASNTGELFF,TGTGCCAGCAGACTAACTTACGGCAGGGCCTCGAACACCGGGGAGCTGTTTTTT
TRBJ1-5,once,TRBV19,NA,CASSMWAGASNQPQHF,TGTGCCAGTAGTATGTGGGCAGGGGCTAGCAATCAGCCCCAGCATTTT
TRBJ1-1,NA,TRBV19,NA,CASSTQQPQGTEAFF,TGTGCCAGTAGTACACAACAACCTCAGGGGACTGAAGCTTTCTTT
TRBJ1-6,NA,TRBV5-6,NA,CASSLEQSNSPLHF,TGTGCCAGCAGCTTGGAACAGTCTAATTCACCCCTCCACTTT
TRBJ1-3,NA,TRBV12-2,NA,CASRLGSANSGNTIYF,TGTGCAAGTCGCTTAGGGTCAGCAAACTCTGGAAACACCATATATTTT
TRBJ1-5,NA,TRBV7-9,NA,CASSRGTGNSNQPQHF,TGTGCCAGCAGCAGAGGCACAGGTAATAGCAATCAGCCCCAGCATTTT
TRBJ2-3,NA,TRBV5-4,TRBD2,CASSSGRGVTDTQYF,TGTGCCAGCAGTTCAGGGCGGGGGGTCACAGATACGCAGTATTTT
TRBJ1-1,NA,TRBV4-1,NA,CASSQDLAVVVGRTEAFF,TGCGCCAGCAGCCAAGATTTAGCGGTCGTGGTAGGCCGGACTGAAGCTTTCTTT
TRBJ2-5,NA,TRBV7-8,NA,CASSFVWETQYF,TGTGCCAGCAGCTTTGTTTGGGAGACCCAGTACTTC
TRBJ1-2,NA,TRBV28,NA,CASSRDSYGYTF,TGTGCCAGCAGCCGCGACAGCTATGGCTACACCTTC
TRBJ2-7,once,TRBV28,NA,CASSRVAEQYF,TGTGCCAGCAGTCGGGTGGCCGAGCAGTACTTC
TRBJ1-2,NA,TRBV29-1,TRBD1,CSVVLQGVYGYTF,TGCAGCGTTGTCTTACAGGGGGTATATGGCTACACCTTC
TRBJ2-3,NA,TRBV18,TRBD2,CASSPPLAGVGDTQYF,TGTGCCAGCTCACCGCCGCTAGCGGGGGTGGGAGATACGCAGTATTTT
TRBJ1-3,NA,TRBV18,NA,CASLVQPGASGNTIYF,TGTGCCAGCCTCGTTCAGCCGGGGGCTTCGGGAAACACCATATATTTT
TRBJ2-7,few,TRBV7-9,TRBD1,CASSYPGQGFDEQYF,TGTGCCAGCAGCTACCCGGGACAGGGGTTCGACGAGCAGTACTTC
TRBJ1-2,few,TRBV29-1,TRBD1,CSVEDLQWADTGALYGYTF,TGCAGCGTTGAAGATCTTCAGTGGGCCGACACAGGGGCGCTCTATGGCTACACCTTC
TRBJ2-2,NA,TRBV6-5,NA,CASSYWDSAGTGELFF,TGTGCCAGCAGTTACTGGGACTCAGCAGGAACCGGGGAGCTGTTTTTT
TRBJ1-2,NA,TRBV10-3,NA,CAISESTGGYTF,TGTGCCATCAGTGAGTCGACGGGGGGCTACACCTTC
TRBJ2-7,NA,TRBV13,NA,CASSLVGELYEQYF,TGTGCCAGCAGCTTAGTTGGAGAACTCTACGAGCAGTACTTC
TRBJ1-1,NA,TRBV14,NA,CASSQAQMNTEAFF,TGTGCCAGCAGCCAAGCACAGATGAACACTGAAGCTTTCTTT
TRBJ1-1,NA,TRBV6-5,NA,CASSYPSSRDAFF,TGTGCCAGCAGTTACCCGTCGTCGAGGGACGCTTTCTTT